The 30 T cell receptor beta chains reported below all come from one sample, sequenced in a study of cytomegalovirus exposure and HLA in healthy donors. Measured with immunoSEQ multiplex PCR; TCRdb has only the in-frame clones, and not every one. The table lists over 110,000 clones, approximately 86% of them singletons. Sequenced material: PBMCs. The source is a man aged 18-30 years in good health and CMV-seropositive.

This clone was recorded a few times. The sample contains more than one DNA sequence encoding this CDR3. The chain combines TRBV6-1 with TRBJ2-7; 9 bases align to TRBD2. CDR3 length: 14 amino acids. Germline CDR1 is MNHNS and CDR2 is SASEGT. The V and J ends lost 3 bases and 3 bases, in that order; junction bases with no gene match: 3. CDR3 sequence reads: CASSEDSGSYEQYF. For the CDR3, the DNA is TGTGCCAGCAGTGAGGATAGCGGGAGCTACGAGCAGTACTTC.

The table lists this clone with a count of one. The chain carries TRBV5-4 and TRBJ1-5; 10 positions match TRBD1. CDR1 and CDR2 (germline): SGHNT, YYREEE (reference sequence). The CDR3 length is 15 residues. Trimming removed 0 bases from V and 7 bases from J; junction bases left unmatched: 4. The CDR3 nucleotides read TGTGCCAGCAGCTTGGAGACAGGGGGCGGACAGCCCCAGCATTTT. Encoded protein: CASSLETGGGQPQHF.

This clone was observed a handful of times. The rearrangement links TRBV14 to TRBJ2-3; 9 bases are a match to TRBD2. The CDR3 consists of 16 residues. The germline gives CDR1 SGHDN, CDR2 FVKESK. V lost 4 bases, J lost 6 bases, and 11 bases stayed unmatched. CDR3 protein: CASSPIASGVYDTQYF. In nucleotides, the CDR3 is TGTGCCAGCAGCCCCATAGCTAGCGGGGTTTATGATACGCAGTATTTT. The complete variable domain, with remaining parts taken from reference TRBV14 and TRBJ2-3, reads EAGVTQFPSHSVIEKGQTVTLRCDPISGHDNLYWYRRVMGKEIKFLLHFVKESKQDESGMPNNRFLAERTGGTYSTLKVQPAELEDSGVYFCASSPIASGVYDTQYFGPGTRLTVL.

This clone was counted a few times. V is TRBV28 and J is TRBJ1-1, with 7 nucleotides matching TRBD1. Looked up from germline, CDR1 is MDHEN and CDR2 is SYDVKM. The CDR3 loop spans 12 amino acids. V dropped 6 bases and J dropped 11; count of bases not matched to a gene: 9. The CDR3 reads CASRSKGAGAFF. The CDR3 nucleotides are TGTGCCAGCAGATCTAAGGGGGCGGGGGCTTTCTTT.

This clone was detected many times. CDR3 residues: CASRTLQDTEAFF. DNA for the CDR3: TGTGCCAGCAGGACCCTACAGGACACTGAAGCTTTCTTT. The chain recombines TRBV2 with TRBJ1-1, with a tentative D call TRBD1 (5 bases). V lost 6 bases to trimming and J lost 3 bases, with 11 bases between them. This CDR3 spans 13 amino acids. CDR1 and CDR2 from the germline V gene are SNHLY and FYNNEI.

CDR3 sequence: CASSPRAENIQYF. In nucleotides, the CDR3 is TGTGCCAGCAGCCCCAGGGCCGAAAACATTCAGTACTTC. The J gene is TRBJ2-4, the V gene TRBV7-2, with a possible D match to TRBD1 (5 bases). CDR1 and CDR2 from the germline V gene are SGHTA and FQGNSA. The CDR3 covers 13 residues. V lost 5 bases to trimming and J lost 5 bases, with 10 bases between them.

In this sample, this clone turned up a few times. The rearrangement joins TRBV6-5 to TRBJ1-3; D is ambiguous. CDR1 MNHEY and CDR2 SVGAGI come from the germline V gene. The V end was cut by 4 bases, the J end by 0 bases, with 13 bases between. The CDR3 is made up of 16 amino acids. The CDR3 loop reads CASSSGGSASGNTIYF. CDR3 sequence (DNA): TGTGCCAGCAGTTCCGGCGGCAGTGCCTCTGGAAACACCATATATTTT.

To note about this clone: The germline gene is not matched at one end of the junction; a read error may be the cause. The CDR3 reads CASSIGLYRTDTQYF. CDR3 bases: TGTGCCAGCAGCATAGGACTATATCGCACAGATACGCAGTATTTT. The chain has TRBV13 and TRBJ2-3, with D possibly TRBD2 on 6 matching bases. Per germline, CDR1 PRHDT and CDR2 FYEKMQ (reference sequence). The CDR3 length is 15 residues.

The chain recombines TRBV7-2 with TRBJ2-3; D remains unclear. CDR3 length: 15 residues. Trimming cost V 2 bases and J 0 bases, with 9 bases left between them. CDR1 is SGHTA, CDR2 FQGNSA, per germline. CDR3 sequence reads: CASSLRPRSTDTQYF. In DNA, the CDR3 is TGTGCCAGCAGCTTAAGGCCGCGGAGCACAGATACGCAGTATTTT.

The V and J genes are TRBV7-3 and TRBJ2-5; 10 bases agree with TRBD2. J gave up 1 base and V 2 bases, and 4 bases lay outside the gene matches. There are 16 residues in the CDR3. In germline, CDR1 is SGHTA, CDR2 FQGTGA. The CDR3 DNA is TGTGCCAGCAGCTTAGCAACTAGCGGGACCCAAGAGACCCAGTACTTC. It translates to CASSLATSGTQETQYF.

The chain has TRBV18 and TRBJ1-5; D is perhaps TRBD1 (5 bases). Between the trimmed V and J ends, which lost 3 bases and 2 bases, there was a span of 8 bases. The CDR3 has 14 amino acids. Per germline, CDR1 KGHSH and CDR2 LQKENI. This chain's CDR3 is CASSPVGGNQPQHF. The CDR3 bases are TGTGCCAGCTCACCGGTAGGGGGCAATCAGCCCCAGCATTTT.

This chain uses TRBV4-2 with TRBJ2-7, with D perhaps matching TRBD1 (6 bases). This CDR3 comprises 12 residues. V was pared by 5 bases and J by 4 bases, with 9 bases between. Germline CDR1 reads LGHNA; CDR2 reads YNFKEQ. The DNA for the CDR3 is TGTGCCAGCAGCGTCACAGGGTACGAGCAGTACTTC. The encoded protein is CASSVTGYEQYF.

The chain couples TRBV7-3 to TRBJ2-1, with TRBD1 identical over 7 bases. CDR1 SGHTA and CDR2 FQGTGA come from the germline V gene. V dropped 6 bases and J dropped 4; count of bases not matched to a gene: 6. The CDR3 extends over 14 amino acids. Here the CDR3 DNA reads TGTGCCAGCAGGACTACGGGACAGTACAATGAGCAGTTCTTC. It specifies CASRTTGQYNEQFF. Together with reference TRBV7-3 and TRBJ2-1, the CDR3 gives the full variable domain: GAGVSQTPSNKVTEKGKYVELRCDPISGHTALYWYRQSLGQGPEFLIYFQGTGAADDSGLPNDRFFAVRPEGSVSTLKIQRTERGDSAVYLCASRTTGQYNEQFFGPGTRLTVL.

The chain employs TRBV10-3 and TRBJ1-3; D gene uncertain. Trimming stripped 4 bases from V and 2 bases from J, with 18 bases between. Germline V gene lookup returns CDR1 ENHRY and CDR2 SYGVKD. The CDR3 spans 17 residues. CDR3 loop: CAISGKGPGLAGNTIYF. The DNA of the CDR3 is TGTGCCATCAGTGGTAAGGGTCCCGGACTCGCTGGAAACACCATATATTTT.

The V call is TRBV5-1, the J call TRBJ2-3; 7 bases agree with TRBD1. This CDR3 spans 15 amino acids. Germline V gives CDR1 SGHRS, CDR2 YFSETQ. V lost 4 bases to trimming and J lost 0 bases; unmatched junction nucleotides: 5. CDR3 sequence: CASSQGQTSTDTQYF. The CDR3 DNA follows: TGCGCCAGCAGCCAGGGACAGACTAGCACAGATACGCAGTATTTT.

This clone occurred a few times. This chain links TRBV29-1 with TRBJ1-5; possibly TRBD1 for D (5 bases). This CDR3 contains 14 residues. Germline V CDR1 and CDR2: SQVTM, ANQGSEA. Trimming cost V 8 bases and J 1 base, with 15 bases left between them. This CDR3 is CSRPGGVSNQPQHF. Written as DNA, the CDR3 is TGCAGCCGACCGGGGGGGGTAAGCAATCAGCCCCAGCATTTT.

The genes are TRBV11-2 and TRBJ2-3, with 8 bases aligning to TRBD2. Per germline, CDR1 SGHAT and CDR2 FQNNGV. V gave up 5 bases and J gave up 5 bases; unmatched junction bases: 9. The CDR3 sequence is 15 residues long. This chain's CDR3 is CASSPRGGREDTQYF. CDR3 bases: TGTGCCAGCAGCCCCCGGGGGGGCCGGGAAGATACGCAGTATTTT.

The chain is built from TRBV5-1 and TRBJ1-1; D is unresolved. V was shortened by 1 base and J by 5 bases, with 9 bases between the two germline ends. Germline-derived CDR1 and CDR2 are SGHRS and YFSETQ. There are 13 residues in the CDR3. The CDR3 DNA is TGCGCCAGCAGCTTGCAGTGGCAGACTGAAGCTTTCTTT. This gives the protein CASSLQWQTEAFF.

This sequence joins TRBV11-3 and TRBJ1-1; D gene uncertain. The CDR3 length is 14 residues. The V end lost 5 bases, the J end lost 4 bases, and 14 bases lay between the germline ends. Germline CDR1 reads SGHNT; CDR2 reads YENEEA. The CDR3 DNA sequence: TGTGCCAGCAGCGAAGAAAGCCTCTTCACTGAAGCTTTCTTT. It translates to CASSEESLFTEAFF.

The chain recombines TRBV10-2 with TRBJ1-1; D is unresolved. V was pared by 3 bases and J by 1 base, with 9 bases between. The germline gives CDR1 WSHSY, CDR2 SAAADI. The CDR3 totals 14 residues. CDR3 loop: CASSEPVGNTEAFF. The CDR3 DNA sequence: TGCGCCAGCAGTGAACCTGTCGGGAACACTGAAGCTTTCTTT.

The rearrangement joins TRBV10-1 to TRBJ2-7; the match to TRBD2 covers 11 bases. The V segment lost 6 bases and the J segment 7 bases; nucleotides outside the gene matches: 5. This CDR3 is 13 amino acids long. Germline values: CDR1 WNHNN, CDR2 SYGVQD (reference sequence). CDR3 in DNA: TGCGCCAGCAGGGGGGGACTAGCGGAAGAGCAGTACTTC. Protein: CASRGGLAEEQYF.

The V call is TRBV27, the J call TRBJ2-1, with 8 bases aligning to TRBD1. The CDR3 consists of 13 residues. CDR1 is MNHEY, CDR2 SMNVEV, per germline (reference sequence). With V trimmed by 3 bases and J by 8 bases, 3 bases remained unmatched. The CDR3 DNA reads as TGTGCCAGCAGTTTCGACAGGGGAGATGAGCAGTTCTTC. Translating it yields CASSFDRGDEQFF.

The J gene is TRBJ2-1, the V gene TRBV6-6, with 9 positions matching TRBD1. Looked up from germline, CDR1 is MNHNY and CDR2 is SVGAGI (reference sequence). J was trimmed by 4 bases and V by 5 bases; bases with no gene match: 9. The CDR3 consists of 16 residues. CDR3 sequence reads: CASSRTDRGGYNEQFF. The CDR3 DNA reads TGTGCCAGCAGTCGAACTGACAGGGGGGGTTACAATGAGCAGTTCTTC.

The chain joins TRBV6-5 to TRBJ1-5; no definite D call. Germline CDR1 MNHEY, CDR2 SVGAGI. There are 14 residues in the CDR3. V was clipped by 4 bases and J by 6 bases, with 13 bases between them. CDR3 DNA: TGTGCCAGCAGTTCCGAACTACCGTCTCAGCCCCAGCATTTT. Protein: CASSSELPSQPQHF.

V and J are TRBV2 and TRBJ1-6; D ambiguous. The CDR3 totals 14 residues. V was cut by 7 bases and J by 10 bases, with 17 bases left in between. Looked up from germline, CDR1 is SNHLY and CDR2 is FYNNEI. The DNA for the CDR3 is TGTGCCAGCAACAGCCTGGGCCAGTCCTCACCCCTCCACTTT. Protein sequence: CASNSLGQSSPLHF.

This sequence joins TRBV11-3 and TRBJ2-2; D unresolved. V was shortened by 5 bases and J by 5 bases, with 9 bases between the two germline ends. CDR3 length equals 13 residues. The germline V gene has CDR1 SGHNT and CDR2 YENEEA. The chain's CDR3 is CASSITGTGELFF. The CDR3 region has the DNA TGTGCCAGCAGCATAACCGGGACCGGGGAGCTGTTTTTT.

This rearrangement joins TRBV6-6 to TRBJ2-1; the match to TRBD1 covers 7 bases. This CDR3 region has 14 residues. Germline assignment: CDR1 MNHNY and CDR2 SVGAGI (reference sequence). Trimming removed 10 bases from V and 2 bases from J; junction bases left unmatched: 8. CDR3 in amino acids: CATQGGSTYNEQFF. The CDR3 nucleotides are TGTGCCACCCAAGGGGGCTCAACCTACAATGAGCAGTTCTTC.

The chain combines TRBV29-1 with TRBJ2-3; the D is unclear. This CDR3 is 13 amino acids long. The germline V and J ends were trimmed by 3 bases and 6 bases, with 13 bases remaining between them. Germline V gene data show CDR1 as SQVTM and CDR2 as ANQGSEA. The CDR3 here is CSVDSWATDTQYF. The DNA for the CDR3 is TGCAGCGTTGATAGTTGGGCGACCGATACGCAGTATTTT.

The rearrangement links TRBV2 to TRBJ2-7; 10 nucleotides match TRBD1. CDR3 length equals 13 residues. Looked up from germline, CDR1 is SNHLY and CDR2 is FYNNEI. V lost 8 bases and J lost 7; bases outside the gene matches: 8. The CDR3 loop reads CASRDRGPTEQYF. Written as DNA, the CDR3 is TGTGCCAGCCGGGACAGGGGTCCCACGGAGCAGTACTTC. The whole variable domain, filled in from reference TRBV2 and TRBJ2-7, reads EPEVTQTPSHQVTQMGQEVILRCVPISNHLYFYWYRQILGQKVEFLVSFYNNEISEKSEIFDDQFSVERPDGSNFTLKIRSTKLEDSAMYFCASRDRGPTEQYFGPGTRLTVT.

J is TRBJ2-2 and V is TRBV10-3; D gene unclear. The CDR3 covers 11 residues. Germline V gene lookup returns CDR1 ENHRY and CDR2 SYGVKD. Trimming took 7 bases from V and 6 from J, leaving 6 bases between them. CDR3 amino acids: CAIMRPGELFF. The CDR3, as DNA: TGTGCCATCATGCGGCCCGGGGAGCTGTTTTTT.